These 9 T cell receptor beta chains originate from one sample sequenced in a study of T-cell memory formation after mild COVID-19. TCRdb itself ran the 5' RACE reads through MiXCR, one entry per CDR3 protein. The data contain tens of thousands of distinct CDR3 sequences, about 6.1% of them seen just once; the ten biggest clones take up roughly 0.8%. The sequenced sample consisted of PBMCs or a T cell subset sorted from them (not recorded which). The receptors come from an adult who had mild COVID-19 (a few samples of this study predate the infection). Cell type and time point are not known.

CDR3 region: CAWSARYEQYF. CDR3 coding DNA: TGTGCCTGGAGTGCTCGGTACGAGCAGTACTTC. The chain employs TRBV30 and TRBJ2-7; D remains unclear. The length of the CDR3 is 11 residues. Trimming removed 1 base from V and 4 bases from J, with 5 bases in between. Germline V CDR1 and CDR2: GTSNPN, SVGIG (reference sequence).

This clonotype came up a few times. The chain carries TRBV12-3 or TRBV12-4 and TRBJ1-5, with no clear D. Deletions cut 6 bases from V and 2 bases from J, with 14 bases between. The CDR3 has 15 amino acids. CDR3 coding DNA: TGTGCCAGCAGCCCAAATAACCTAGGCAATCAGCCCCAGCATTTT. Translated, it gives CASSPNNLGNQPQHF.

J is TRBJ2-1 and V is TRBV6-5; TRBD2 matches at 9 bases. The CDR3 extends over 16 amino acids. J was trimmed by 9 bases and V by 0 bases; bases with no gene match: 9. Germline lookup yields CDR1 MNHEY and CDR2 SVGAGI. DNA for the CDR3: TGTGCCAGCAGTTACTCCTTGGCTAGCGGGATAGGTGAGCAGTTCTTC. Protein sequence: CASSYSLASGIGEQFF.

This clonotype occurred many times. The chain uses TRBV6-5 and TRBJ1-5; D might be TRBD1 (5 bases). The length of the CDR3 is 15 residues. V was trimmed by 6 bases and J by 1 base, leaving 13 bases between them. Germline CDR1 reads MNHEY; CDR2 reads SVGAGI. The CDR3 bases are TGTGCCAGCAGCAAAACAGGTCTAAGCAATCAGCCCCAGCATTTT. Protein product: CASSKTGLSNQPQHF.

This clonotype was found many times. The genes are TRBV6-5 and TRBJ2-3; TRBD2 matches 9 bases. CDR3 length: 13 amino acids. The J segment lost 3 bases and the V segment lost 10 bases, leaving 5 bases of the junction unmatched. CDR1 MNHEY and CDR2 SVGAGI come from the germline V gene. The CDR3 loop reads CATQTSGTDTQYF. CDR3 nucleotide sequence: TGTGCCACTCAGACTAGCGGAACAGATACGCAGTATTTT.

The sample holds many counts of this clonotype. This chain uses TRBV5-1 with TRBJ2-5, with 11 bases matching TRBD2. V was clipped by 7 bases and J by 5 bases; unmatched bases: 7. This CDR3 is 14 amino acids long. Germline V CDR1 and CDR2: SGHRS, YFSETQ. In nucleotides, the CDR3 is TGCGCCAGCGGTAGCGGGGGGGCCGGTGAGACCCAGTACTTC. Its protein product is CASGSGGAGETQYF.

This clonotype was recorded many times. V and J are TRBV7-2 and TRBJ2-1; the match to TRBD2 covers 12 bases. This CDR3 spans 18 amino acids. Germline V gives CDR1 SGHTA, CDR2 FQGNSA. The junction had 6 bases not matched to a gene; V was cut back by 2 bases and J by 1 base. The CDR3 region has the DNA TGTGCCAGCAGCTTAACCCCGACTAGCGGGAGATCCTACAATGAGCAGTTCTTC. It encodes CASSLTPTSGRSYNEQFF.

This clonotype was picked up many times. The V and J genes are TRBV6-1 and TRBJ2-5, with TRBD2 identical over 7 bases. Germline CDR1 MNHNS, CDR2 SASEGT. The CDR3 is 15 amino acids. V shed 6 bases and J 1 base; nucleotides not matched to a gene: 8. The CDR3 reads CASRSTSGVQETQYF. CDR3 DNA: TGTGCCAGCAGGTCTACCAGCGGGGTCCAAGAGACCCAGTACTTC.

This clonotype was counted ten times or more. The chain joins TRBV3-1 to TRBJ2-7, with a tentative D call TRBD2 (5 bases). The CDR3 contains 12 residues. The V and J ends lost 4 bases and 3 bases respectively, with 7 bases between them. Germline CDR1 LGHDT, CDR2 YNNKEL (reference sequence). DNA for the CDR3: TGTGCCAGCAGCCTCACTAGCTACGAGCAGTACTTC. Protein: CASSLTSYEQYF.